Listed below are T cell receptor beta chains from one sample, sequenced in a study of T cell responses to AZD1222 COVID-19 vaccine. Only in-frame clones appear in the TCRdb table, and some are missing; sequencing was by immunoSEQ multiplex PCR. The table lists over 120,000 clones, around 90% of them singletons. Material: peripheral blood, obtained 28 days after the second dose of the MenACWY control vaccine. These receptors were taken from an adult who received the MenACWY meningococcal vaccine as a control. Both conserved end residues are part of each CDR3. The D gene is left open where the match is weak. Clone size is given for some rows only: seen once, a few or many times, or a class if the clone is expanded.

CDR3 length: 16; V gene: TRBV7-2; D gene: TRBD1; clone size: .; J gene: TRBJ1-3; CDR3 DNA: TGTGCCAGCAGCCTGAGGTCAGGGGGCGCTGGAAACACCATATATTTT; CDR3 protein: CASSLRSGGAGNTIYF
CDR3 length: 13; V gene: TRBV6-5; D gene: .; clone size: .; J gene: TRBJ1-1; CDR3 DNA: TGTGCCAGCACCGGGACTCCTAACACTGAAGCTTTCTTT; CDR3 protein: CASTGTPNTEAFF
CDR3 length: 15; V gene: TRBV7-9; D gene: .; clone size: few; J gene: TRBJ1-4; CDR3 DNA: TGTGCCAGCAGCGGGAACCGGGCCTCCTATGAAAAACTGTTTTTT; CDR3 protein: CASSGNRASYEKLFF
CDR3 length: 15; V gene: TRBV29-1; D gene: .; clone size: .; J gene: TRBJ2-2; CDR3 DNA: TGCAGCGTTAAAGATCACAGGCCTGGGTCCGGGGAGCTGTTTTTT; CDR3 protein: CSVKDHRPGSGELFF
CDR3 length: 15; V gene: TRBV5-1; D gene: TRBD1; clone size: .; J gene: TRBJ1-1; CDR3 DNA: TGCGCCAGCAGCGATTGGACAGGGACGAACACTGAAGCTTTCTTT; CDR3 protein: CASSDWTGTNTEAFF
CDR3 length: 15; V gene: TRBV7-9; D gene: .; clone size: few; J gene: TRBJ1-2; CDR3 DNA: TGTGCCAGCAACCATAAGGGACGAGGGGATGAAGGCTACACCTTC; CDR3 protein: CASNHKGRGDEGYTF
CDR3 length: 15; V gene: TRBV4-2; D gene: .; clone size: .; J gene: TRBJ1-1; CDR3 DNA: TGTGCCAGCAGCCAAGATATAGTAATGGGCACTGAAGCTTTCTTT; CDR3 protein: CASSQDIVMGTEAFF
CDR3 length: 16; V gene: TRBV28; D gene: TRBD1; clone size: .; J gene: TRBJ1-6; CDR3 DNA: TGTGCCAGCAGTTTACGGACAGGGGGGGATAATTCACCCCTCCACTTT; CDR3 protein: CASSLRTGGDNSPLHF
CDR3 length: 14; V gene: TRBV5-1; D gene: TRBD1; clone size: .; J gene: TRBJ2-3; CDR3 DNA: TGCGCCAGCAGCAGGGACAGGGGAGCAGATACGCAGTATTTT; CDR3 protein: CASSRDRGADTQYF
CDR3 length: 15; V gene: TRBV27; D gene: .; clone size: .; J gene: TRBJ1-1; CDR3 DNA: TGTGCCAGCAGTTTACTACCTCAGGGGAACACTGAAGCTTTCTTT; CDR3 protein: CASSLLPQGNTEAFF
CDR3 length: 16; V gene: TRBV5-1; D gene: TRBD1; clone size: .; J gene: TRBJ1-6; CDR3 DNA: TGCGCCAGCAGCCCTATGGGACAGGGGGGTAATTCACCCCTCCACTTT; CDR3 protein: CASSPMGQGGNSPLHF
CDR3 length: 16; V gene: TRBV19; D gene: TRBD2; clone size: .; J gene: TRBJ2-7; CDR3 DNA: TGTGCCAGTAGTCCCTGGGCTAGCGGGGGGTCCTACGAGCAGTACTTC; CDR3 protein: CASSPWASGGSYEQYF
CDR3 length: 15; V gene: TRBV11-3; D gene: .; clone size: .; J gene: TRBJ1-2; CDR3 DNA: TGTGCCAGCAGCTTTCCGAGGAGGGGAGACTATGGCTACACCTTC; CDR3 protein: CASSFPRRGDYGYTF
CDR3 length: 16; V gene: TRBV15; D gene: .; clone size: .; J gene: TRBJ2-3; CDR3 DNA: TGTGCCACCAGCAGTTCGGGGGGCAGGGGCGGCGATACGCAGTATTTT; CDR3 protein: CATSSSGGRGGDTQYF
CDR3 length: 14; V gene: TRBV18; D gene: .; clone size: .; J gene: TRBJ1-2; CDR3 DNA: TGTGCCAGCTCACGACCCGAGGGAAGCTATGGCTACACCTTC; CDR3 protein: CASSRPEGSYGYTF
CDR3 length: 16; V gene: TRBV5-1; D gene: TRBD2; clone size: .; J gene: TRBJ2-5; CDR3 DNA: TGCGCCAGCAGCTTTGGACTAGCGGGAGAGGGAGAGACCCAGTACTTC; CDR3 protein: CASSFGLAGEGETQYF
CDR3 length: 16; V gene: TRBV28; D gene: .; clone size: .; J gene: TRBJ2-7; CDR3 DNA: TGTGCCAGCAGTTTAAGCCTTTGGGGGTCCTCCTACGAGCAGTACTTC; CDR3 protein: CASSLSLWGSSYEQYF
CDR3 length: 13; V gene: TRBV18; D gene: .; clone size: once; J gene: TRBJ1-1; CDR3 DNA: TGTGCCAGCTCACTCACAAGGTACACTGAAGCTTTCTTT; CDR3 protein: CASSLTRYTEAFF
CDR3 length: 13; V gene: TRBV15; D gene: .; clone size: .; J gene: TRBJ2-3; CDR3 DNA: TGTGCCACCAGCCGAAGACCCACAGATACGCAGTATTTT; CDR3 protein: CATSRRPTDTQYF
CDR3 length: 16; V gene: TRBV6-6; D gene: .; clone size: .; J gene: TRBJ1-1; CDR3 DNA: TGTGCCAGCAGTTACTCGATTGGGGACATGAACACTGAAGCTTTCTTT; CDR3 protein: CASSYSIGDMNTEAFF
CDR3 length: 12; V gene: TRBV7-9; D gene: .; clone size: .; J gene: TRBJ1-6; CDR3 DNA: TGTGCCAGCAGCTTGGAGAGTTCACCCCTCCACTTT; CDR3 protein: CASSLESSPLHF
CDR3 length: 16; V gene: TRBV4-2; D gene: TRBD1; clone size: .; J gene: TRBJ1-2; CDR3 DNA: TGTGCCAGCAGCCAAGACACCGGGACAGGGACGTATGGCTACACCTTC; CDR3 protein: CASSQDTGTGTYGYTF
CDR3 length: 15; V gene: TRBV6-5; D gene: .; clone size: .; J gene: TRBJ1-4; CDR3 DNA: TGTGCCAGCAGTCCCCTCGGGGCTGCGGATGAAAAACTGTTTTTT; CDR3 protein: CASSPLGAADEKLFF
CDR3 length: 12; V gene: TRBV28; D gene: .; clone size: .; J gene: TRBJ1-1; CDR3 DNA: TGTGCCACGAACAGGGAGGGGGCTGAAGCTTTCTTT; CDR3 protein: CATNREGAEAFF
CDR3 length: 16; V gene: TRBV7-3; D gene: TRBD1; clone size: few; J gene: TRBJ2-5; CDR3 DNA: TGTGCCAGCAGCCCCCACGGGACAGGGGGCAGAGAGACCCAGTACTTC; CDR3 protein: CASSPHGTGGRETQYF
CDR3 length: 14; V gene: TRBV5-8; D gene: TRBD1; clone size: .; J gene: TRBJ1-1; CDR3 DNA: TGTGCCAGCAGGCCAGGGGGGATGAACACTGAAGCTTTCTTT; CDR3 protein: CASRPGGMNTEAFF
CDR3 length: 16; V gene: TRBV5-8; D gene: .; clone size: .; J gene: TRBJ2-1; CDR3 DNA: TGTGCCAGCAGCTTTGGGCTAGCAGGTTCCGACAATGAGCAGTTCTTC; CDR3 protein: CASSFGLAGSDNEQFF
CDR3 length: 13; V gene: TRBV7-8; D gene: .; clone size: few; J gene: TRBJ2-7; CDR3 DNA: TGTGCCAGCAGCTTACTCGGGAGCTACGAGCAGTACTTC; CDR3 protein: CASSLLGSYEQYF
CDR3 length: 13; V gene: TRBV7-6; D gene: .; clone size: .; J gene: TRBJ2-7; CDR3 DNA: TGTGCCAGCAGCTTAACCGACCGGAACGAGCAGTACTTC; CDR3 protein: CASSLTDRNEQYF
CDR3 length: 13; V gene: TRBV28; D gene: .; clone size: few; J gene: TRBJ2-7; CDR3 DNA: TGTGCCAGCAGTTTATCCAGGCGGTACGAGCAGTACTTC; CDR3 protein: CASSLSRRYEQYF
CDR3 length: 15; V gene: TRBV27; D gene: .; clone size: .; J gene: TRBJ2-2; CDR3 DNA: TGTGCCAGCAGTTTTCAACAGGGGAACACCGGGGAGCTGTTTTTT; CDR3 protein: CASSFQQGNTGELFF
CDR3 length: 14; V gene: TRBV19; D gene: TRBD1; clone size: .; J gene: TRBJ2-5; CDR3 DNA: TGTGCCAGTAGAACGGACTACAGGGGGGAGACCCAGTACTTC; CDR3 protein: CASRTDYRGETQYF
CDR3 length: 14; V gene: TRBV12-2; D gene: .; clone size: .; J gene: TRBJ2-1; CDR3 DNA: TGTGCAAGTCGCTTAGTACTAGGGGATAATGAGCAGTTCTTC; CDR3 protein: CASRLVLGDNEQFF
CDR3 length: 15; V gene: TRBV2; D gene: TRBD1; clone size: .; J gene: TRBJ1-3; CDR3 DNA: TGTGCCAGCAGTACTATGGGACAGGCTGGAAACACCATATATTTT; CDR3 protein: CASSTMGQAGNTIYF
CDR3 length: 12; V gene: TRBV29-1; D gene: .; clone size: .; J gene: TRBJ2-7; CDR3 DNA: TGCAGCGTTGAAGGCCCGTCATACGAGCAGTACTTC; CDR3 protein: CSVEGPSYEQYF
CDR3 length: 15; V gene: TRBV5-1; D gene: .; clone size: .; J gene: TRBJ2-2; CDR3 DNA: TGCGCCAGCAGCTTTAGGGAGCACAACACCGGGGAGCTGTTTTTT; CDR3 protein: CASSFREHNTGELFF
CDR3 length: 13; V gene: TRBV6-2/TRBV6-3; D gene: .; clone size: .; J gene: TRBJ1-2; CDR3 DNA: TGTGCCAGCAGTTACACCACAGGGAATGGCTACACCTTC; CDR3 protein: CASSYTTGNGYTF
CDR3 length: 16; V gene: TRBV7-9; D gene: TRBD2; clone size: .; J gene: TRBJ2-3; CDR3 DNA: TGTGCCAGCAGCCGGACTAGCGGGGGCCTCACAGATACGCAGTATTTT; CDR3 protein: CASSRTSGGLTDTQYF
CDR3 length: 15; V gene: TRBV7-2; D gene: .; clone size: .; J gene: TRBJ2-4; CDR3 DNA: TGTGCCAGCAGCCCACAGAGTATCGCCAAAAACATTCAGTACTTC; CDR3 protein: CASSPQSIAKNIQYF
CDR3 length: 15; V gene: TRBV29-1; D gene: .; clone size: .; J gene: TRBJ1-2; CDR3 DNA: TGCAGCTCAGTGGGGGCCGGCAGCTCTAACTATGGCTACACCTTC; CDR3 protein: CSSVGAGSSNYGYTF
CDR3 length: 13; V gene: TRBV10-3; D gene: .; clone size: .; J gene: TRBJ2-1; CDR3 DNA: TGTGCCCACTCCAATTTAGGGGGGAATGAGCAGTTCTTC; CDR3 protein: CAHSNLGGNEQFF
CDR3 length: 15; V gene: TRBV6-5; D gene: .; clone size: once; J gene: TRBJ2-7; CDR3 DNA: TGTGCCAGCAGCCTCGAGGCACCAAGCTCCTACGAGCAGTACTTC; CDR3 protein: CASSLEAPSSYEQYF
CDR3 length: 16; V gene: TRBV4-1; D gene: TRBD1; clone size: .; J gene: TRBJ1-2; CDR3 DNA: TGCGCCAGCAGCCAAGCAGCCGGACAGGGGAACTATGGCTACACCTTC; CDR3 protein: CASSQAAGQGNYGYTF
CDR3 length: 13; V gene: TRBV5-6; D gene: TRBD1; clone size: .; J gene: TRBJ1-2; CDR3 DNA: TGTGCCAGCAGCTTCGGACAGGGCTATGGCTACACCTTC; CDR3 protein: CASSFGQGYGYTF
CDR3 length: 14; V gene: TRBV7-3; D gene: .; clone size: .; J gene: TRBJ2-5; CDR3 DNA: TGTGCCAGCAGCCCCATGGGGGGTAGTGAGACCCAGTACTTC; CDR3 protein: CASSPMGGSETQYF
CDR3 length: 17; V gene: TRBV4-3; D gene: TRBD2; clone size: once; J gene: TRBJ2-2; CDR3 DNA: TGCGCCAGCAGCCAAGAGGTTATAGCGGGGGGAACCGGGGAGCTGTTTTTT; CDR3 protein: CASSQEVIAGGTGELFF
CDR3 length: 13; V gene: TRBV5-1; D gene: .; clone size: .; J gene: TRBJ2-5; CDR3 DNA: TGCGCCAGCAGCTTGGCAGGGGCAGAGACCCAGTACTTC; CDR3 protein: CASSLAGAETQYF
CDR3 length: 14; V gene: TRBV11-2; D gene: .; clone size: .; J gene: TRBJ2-7; CDR3 DNA: TGTGCCAGCAGCTTGAGGGCAGGGCTGTACGAGCAGTACTTC; CDR3 protein: CASSLRAGLYEQYF
CDR3 length: 14; V gene: TRBV5-6; D gene: .; clone size: few; J gene: TRBJ1-5; CDR3 DNA: TGTGCCAGCAGCTTTCTCAGAAGCAATCAGCCCCAGCATTTT; CDR3 protein: CASSFLRSNQPQHF
CDR3 length: 15; V gene: TRBV5-4; D gene: TRBD1; clone size: few; J gene: TRBJ2-1; CDR3 DNA: TGTGCCAGCAGCTCCCCGCGACAGGGATACAATGAGCAGTTCTTC; CDR3 protein: CASSSPRQGYNEQFF
CDR3 length: 15; V gene: TRBV5-1; D gene: .; clone size: once; J gene: TRBJ2-2; CDR3 DNA: TGCGCCAGCAGCCCCACGGGACAAAACACCGGGGAGCTGTTTTTT; CDR3 protein: CASSPTGQNTGELFF
CDR3 length: 14; V gene: TRBV28; D gene: .; clone size: .; J gene: TRBJ2-7; CDR3 DNA: TGTGCCAGCAGTACAACAGGAGTCAGCTACGAGCAGTACTTC; CDR3 protein: CASSTTGVSYEQYF
CDR3 length: 15; V gene: TRBV27; D gene: .; clone size: .; J gene: TRBJ1-1; CDR3 DNA: TGTGCCAGCACCTTAGCGGGCCCTTTGAACACTGAAGCTTTCTTT; CDR3 protein: CASTLAGPLNTEAFF